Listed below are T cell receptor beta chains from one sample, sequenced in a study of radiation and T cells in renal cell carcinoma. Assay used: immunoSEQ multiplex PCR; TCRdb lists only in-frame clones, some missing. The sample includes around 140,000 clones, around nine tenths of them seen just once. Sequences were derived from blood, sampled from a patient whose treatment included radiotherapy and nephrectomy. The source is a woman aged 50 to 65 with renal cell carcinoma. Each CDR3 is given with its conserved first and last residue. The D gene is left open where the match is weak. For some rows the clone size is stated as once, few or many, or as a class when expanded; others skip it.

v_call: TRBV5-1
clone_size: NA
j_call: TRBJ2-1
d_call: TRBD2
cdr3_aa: CASSLRLAGRSYNEQFF
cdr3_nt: TGCGCCAGCAGCCTACGACTAGCGGGGCGTTCCTACAATGAGCAGTTCTTC

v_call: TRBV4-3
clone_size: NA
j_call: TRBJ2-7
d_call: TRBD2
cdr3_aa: CASWGGRPYEQYF
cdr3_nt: TGCGCCAGTTGGGGAGGGCGGCCCTACGAGCAGTACTTC

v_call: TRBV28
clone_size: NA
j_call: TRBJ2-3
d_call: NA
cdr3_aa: CASSFVGTDTQYF
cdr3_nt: TGTGCCAGCAGTTTTGTCGGAACAGATACGCAGTATTTT

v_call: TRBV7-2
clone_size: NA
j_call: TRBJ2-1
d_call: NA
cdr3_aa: CASSRRSALNEQFF
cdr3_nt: TGTGCCAGCAGCCGCCGTTCGGCCCTCAATGAGCAGTTCTTC

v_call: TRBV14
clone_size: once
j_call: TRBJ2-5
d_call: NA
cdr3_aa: CASSPTPRLETQYF
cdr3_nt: TGTGCCAGCAGCCCGACACCTAGGTTGGAGACCCAGTACTTC

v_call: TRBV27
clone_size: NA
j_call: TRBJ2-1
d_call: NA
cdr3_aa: CATPGQTGSYNEQFF
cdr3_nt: TGTGCCACCCCGGGACAAACGGGCTCCTACAATGAGCAGTTCTTC

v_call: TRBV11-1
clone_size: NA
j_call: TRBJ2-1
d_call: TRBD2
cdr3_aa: CASSWGVAGALDEQFF
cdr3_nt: TGTGCCAGCAGCTGGGGGGTAGCGGGAGCTCTCGATGAGCAGTTCTTC

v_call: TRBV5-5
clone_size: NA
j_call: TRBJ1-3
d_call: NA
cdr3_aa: CASSSLNRVNSGNTIYF
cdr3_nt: TGTGCCAGCAGCTCACTTAACAGGGTGAATAGTGGAAACACCATATATTTT

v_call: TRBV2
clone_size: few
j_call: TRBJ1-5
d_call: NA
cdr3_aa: CASSTQPPSNQPQHF
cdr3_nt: TGTGCCAGCTCTACTCAGCCACCTAGCAATCAGCCCCAGCATTTT

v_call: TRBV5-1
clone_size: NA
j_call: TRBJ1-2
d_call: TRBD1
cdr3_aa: CASSSGQGIHGYTF
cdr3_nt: TGCGCCAGCAGCTCGGGACAGGGGATCCATGGCTACACCTTC

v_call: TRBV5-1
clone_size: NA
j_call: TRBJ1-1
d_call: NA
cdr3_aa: CASSGRMNTEAFF
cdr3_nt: TGCGCCAGCAGCGGAAGGATGAACACTGAAGCTTTCTTT

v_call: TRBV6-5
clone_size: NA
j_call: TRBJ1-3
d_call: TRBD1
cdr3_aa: CASQGAGNTIYF
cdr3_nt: TGTGCCAGCCAGGGGGCTGGAAACACCATATATTTT

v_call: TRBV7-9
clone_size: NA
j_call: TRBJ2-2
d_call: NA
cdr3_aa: CASSLEGIGELFF
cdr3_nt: TGTGCCAGCAGCTTAGAGGGTATCGGGGAGCTGTTTTTT

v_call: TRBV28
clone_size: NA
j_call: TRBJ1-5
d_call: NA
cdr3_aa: CASSRPPGSNQPQHF
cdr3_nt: TGTGCCAGCAGCCGCCCGCCGGGCAGCAATCAGCCCCAGCATTTT

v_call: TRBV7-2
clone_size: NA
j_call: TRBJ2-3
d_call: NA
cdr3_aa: CASSLALPVRGTDTQYF
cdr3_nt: TGTGCCAGCAGCTTAGCTCTCCCGGTCCGAGGCACAGATACGCAGTATTTT

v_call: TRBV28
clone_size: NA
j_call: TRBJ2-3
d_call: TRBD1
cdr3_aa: CASSLIQGWSDTQYF
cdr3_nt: TGTGCCAGCAGTTTAATACAGGGGTGGTCAGATACGCAGTATTTT

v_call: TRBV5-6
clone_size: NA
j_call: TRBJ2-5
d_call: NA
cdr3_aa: CASSRGGYQETQYF
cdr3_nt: TGTGCCAGCAGCCGTGGTGGGTACCAAGAGACCCAGTACTTC

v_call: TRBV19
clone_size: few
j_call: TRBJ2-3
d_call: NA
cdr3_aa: CASSIAASIYDTQYF
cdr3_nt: TGTGCCAGTAGTATAGCGGCGTCAATTTATGATACGCAGTATTTT

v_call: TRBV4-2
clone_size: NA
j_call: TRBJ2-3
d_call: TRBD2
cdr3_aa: CASSPRLAGGLDTQYF
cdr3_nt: TGTGCCAGCAGCCCCCGACTAGCGGGAGGTCTGGATACGCAGTATTTT

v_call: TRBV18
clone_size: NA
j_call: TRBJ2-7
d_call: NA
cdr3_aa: CASSPANRARYEQYF
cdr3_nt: TGTGCCAGCTCACCAGCCAACAGGGCTCGGTACGAGCAGTACTTC

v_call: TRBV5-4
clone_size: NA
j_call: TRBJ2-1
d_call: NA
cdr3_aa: CASTQTGRTSYNEQFF
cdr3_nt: TGTGCCAGCACTCAAACCGGTCGGACTTCCTACAATGAGCAGTTCTTC

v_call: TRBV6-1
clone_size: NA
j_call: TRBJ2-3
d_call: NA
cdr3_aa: CASNGGGFTDTQYF
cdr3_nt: TGTGCCAGCAACGGTGGGGGCTTCACAGATACGCAGTATTTT

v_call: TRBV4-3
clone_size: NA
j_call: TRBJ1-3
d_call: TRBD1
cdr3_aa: CASSPSIPGGHSGNTIYF
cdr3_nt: TGCGCCAGCAGCCCGTCGATCCCAGGGGGCCACTCTGGAAACACCATATATTTT

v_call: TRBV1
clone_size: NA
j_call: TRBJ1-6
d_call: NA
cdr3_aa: CTSTHRALGKDNSPLHF
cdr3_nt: TGCACCAGCACCCATAGGGCCCTGGGGAAAGACAATTCACCCCTCCACTTT

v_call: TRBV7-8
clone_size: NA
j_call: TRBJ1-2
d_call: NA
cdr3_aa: CASSLRSGSYGYTF
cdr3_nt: TGTGCCAGCAGCTTACGATCGGGGAGCTATGGCTACACCTTC

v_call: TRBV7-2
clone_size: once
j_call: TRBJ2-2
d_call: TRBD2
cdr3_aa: CASSLDSSGGATGELFF
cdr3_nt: TGTGCCAGCAGCTTAGATAGCAGCGGGGGGGCCACCGGGGAGCTGTTTTTT

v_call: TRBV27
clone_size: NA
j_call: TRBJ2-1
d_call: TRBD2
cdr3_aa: CASSVTPGLAGYNEQFF
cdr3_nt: TGTGCCAGCAGTGTCACCCCCGGACTAGCGGGGTACAATGAGCAGTTCTTC

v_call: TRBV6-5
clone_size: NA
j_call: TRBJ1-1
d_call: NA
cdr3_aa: CASINFMNTEAFF
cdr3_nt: TGTGCCAGCATCAATTTTATGAACACTGAAGCTTTCTTT

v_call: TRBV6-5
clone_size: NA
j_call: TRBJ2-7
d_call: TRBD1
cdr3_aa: CASRGQGKSSYEQYF
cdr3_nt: TGTGCCAGCAGGGGACAGGGAAAGAGCTCCTACGAGCAGTACTTC

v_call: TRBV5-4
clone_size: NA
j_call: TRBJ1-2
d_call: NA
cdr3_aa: CASSPGGWFNYGYTF
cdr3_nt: TGTGCCAGCAGCCCGGGGGGGTGGTTTAACTATGGCTACACCTTC

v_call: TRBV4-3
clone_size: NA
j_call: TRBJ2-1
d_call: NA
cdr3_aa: CASSQDYHRLANEQFF
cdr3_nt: TGCGCCAGCAGCCAAGATTACCATCGCTTGGCAAATGAGCAGTTCTTC

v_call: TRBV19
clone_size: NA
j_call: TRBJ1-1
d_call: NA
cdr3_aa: CASRGTAYTEAFF
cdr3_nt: TGTGCCAGTAGGGGGACCGCCTACACTGAAGCTTTCTTT

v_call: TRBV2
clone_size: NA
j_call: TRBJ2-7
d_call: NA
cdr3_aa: CASKGGGGTYEQYF
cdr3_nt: TGTGCCAGCAAGGGGGGCGGCGGGACCTACGAGCAGTACTTC

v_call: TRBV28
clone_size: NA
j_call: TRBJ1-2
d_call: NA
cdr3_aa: CASSSGMTYGYTF
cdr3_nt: TGTGCCAGCAGTTCAGGAATGACCTATGGCTACACCTTC

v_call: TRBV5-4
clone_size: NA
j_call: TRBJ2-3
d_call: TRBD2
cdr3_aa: CASSLSSGSTDTQYF
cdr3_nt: TGTGCCAGCAGCTTGTCTAGCGGATCCACAGATACGCAGTATTTT

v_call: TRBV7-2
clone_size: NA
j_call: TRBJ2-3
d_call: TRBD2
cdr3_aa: CASSLVGRGGTDTQYF
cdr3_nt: TGTGCCAGCAGCTTAGTGGGGCGGGGGGGCACAGATACGCAGTATTTT

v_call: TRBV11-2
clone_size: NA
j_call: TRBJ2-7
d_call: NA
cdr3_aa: CASSFTGGPLDEQYF
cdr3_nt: TGTGCCAGCAGCTTTACAGGTGGTCCTCTCGACGAGCAGTACTTC

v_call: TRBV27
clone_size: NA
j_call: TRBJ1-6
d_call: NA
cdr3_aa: CASSLSLSGGRAALHF
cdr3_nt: TGTGCCAGCAGTTTATCCCTCAGTGGGGGCCGGGCGGCCCTCCACTTT

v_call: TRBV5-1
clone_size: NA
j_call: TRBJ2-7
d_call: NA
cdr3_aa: CASSLAGQPPGEQYF
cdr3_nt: TGCGCCAGCAGCTTGGCTGGACAGCCACCCGGGGAGCAGTACTTC

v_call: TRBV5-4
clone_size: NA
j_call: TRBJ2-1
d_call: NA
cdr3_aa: CASSRGVDNEQFF
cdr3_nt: TGTGCCAGCAGCCGCGGGGTAGACAATGAGCAGTTCTTC

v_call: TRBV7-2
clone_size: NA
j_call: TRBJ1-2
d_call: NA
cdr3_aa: CASSDGTNYGYTF
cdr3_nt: TGTGCCAGCAGCGACGGGACTAACTATGGCTACACCTTC

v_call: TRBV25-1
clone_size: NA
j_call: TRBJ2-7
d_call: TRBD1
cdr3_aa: CASRRQGVWEQYF
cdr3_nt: TGTGCCAGCAGACGACAGGGTGTGTGGGAGCAGTACTTC

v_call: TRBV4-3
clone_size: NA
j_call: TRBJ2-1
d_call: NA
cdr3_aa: CASSIQRMNEQFF
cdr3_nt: TGCGCCAGCTCGATCCAGCGGATGAATGAGCAGTTCTTC

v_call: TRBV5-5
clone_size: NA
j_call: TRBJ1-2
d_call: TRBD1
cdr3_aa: CASSSGTGPYGYTF
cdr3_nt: TGTGCCAGCAGCTCCGGGACAGGGCCGTATGGCTACACCTTC